This T cell receptor (beta chain) was captured in a study of T cell responses to AZD1222 COVID-19 vaccine. Overall study findings and caveats: Donor demographics were predominantly white British with a female majority; clonal diversity may be underestimated. Across the whole spike, CD4 TCRs peaked at regions 160-218 and 743-854. Baseline seropositivity occurred in only a handful of AZD1222 recipients. Nearly half of spike-specific TCRs reportedly target variant regions that are unmutated in the B.1.351 and B.1.1.7 variants.

Note on this clone: The target antigen is unknown.

Method: immunoSEQ multiplex PCR; TCRdb's copy keeps in-frame clones and lacks some. The sample has about 140,000 clones; around nine tenths are singletons. CDR3 length: 16 amino acids. Germline-derived CDR1 and CDR2 are MDHEN and SYDVKM. Trimming took 10 bases from V and 0 from J, leaving 16 bases between them. This receptor was taken from an adult who received the AZD1222 COVID-19 vaccine. This chain connects TRBV28 to TRBJ1-6, with a possible D match to TRBD1 (6 bases). The sequences come from peripheral blood, collected 28 days after the second AZD1222 dose. The CDR3 is CATPGDGSSYNSPLHF. In nucleotides, the CDR3 is TGTGCCACCCCAGGGGACGGGAGCTCCTATAATTCACCCCTCCACTTT.